The clone carrying this T cell receptor beta chain turned up a few times. Its antigen is undetermined. The data originate from a study of blood T cells in healthy people across ages. Study-level findings and limits: A roughly linear age-dependent decrease characterized TCR beta diversity per million T cells. Changes in expanded clonotypes were possibly confounded, as the CMV status of donors was unknown.

In germline, CDR1 is LGHNA, CDR2 YNFKEQ. The J segment lost 3 bases and the V segment lost 2 bases, leaving 4 bases of the junction unmatched. CDR3 size: 14 residues. Per sample, no less than 5 micrograms of total RNA were extracted. A second PCR, run for about 6 to 11 cycles, used a sample-barcoded 5' primer plus a J-beta primer mix. TCRdb recomputed calls from the 5' RACE reads with MiXCR, one row per CDR3 protein. The data contain about 1.5 million distinct CDR3 sequences, 35% to 45% of them singletons. The chain is built from TRBV4-2 and TRBJ2-7, with 7 bases identical to TRBD2. The sample comprised blood. The sequence was collected from a woman under 30 in good health. For the CDR3, the DNA is TGTGCCAGCAGCCAAACCGGGACTATCTACGAGCAGTACTTC. Translation gives CASSQTGTIYEQYF.